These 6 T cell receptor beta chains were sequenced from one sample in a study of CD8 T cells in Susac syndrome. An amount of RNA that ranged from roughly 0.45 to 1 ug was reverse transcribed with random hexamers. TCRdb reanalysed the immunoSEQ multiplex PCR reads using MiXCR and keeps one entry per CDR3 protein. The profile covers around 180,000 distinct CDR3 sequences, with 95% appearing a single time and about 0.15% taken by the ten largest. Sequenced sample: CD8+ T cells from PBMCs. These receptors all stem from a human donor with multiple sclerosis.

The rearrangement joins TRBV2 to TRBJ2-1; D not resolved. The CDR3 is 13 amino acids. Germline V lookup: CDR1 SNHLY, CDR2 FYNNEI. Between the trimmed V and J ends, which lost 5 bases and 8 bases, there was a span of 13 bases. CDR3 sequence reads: CASSSGHFYEQFF. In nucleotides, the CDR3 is TGTGCCAGCAGTAGTGGCCATTTCTATGAGCAGTTCTTC. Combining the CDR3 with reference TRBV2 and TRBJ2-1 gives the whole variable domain EPEVTQTPSHQVTQMGQEVILRCVPISNHLYFYWYRQILGQKVEFLVSFYNNEISEKSEIFDDQFSVERPDGSNFTLKIRSTKLEDSAMYFCASSSGHFYEQFFGPGTRLTVL.

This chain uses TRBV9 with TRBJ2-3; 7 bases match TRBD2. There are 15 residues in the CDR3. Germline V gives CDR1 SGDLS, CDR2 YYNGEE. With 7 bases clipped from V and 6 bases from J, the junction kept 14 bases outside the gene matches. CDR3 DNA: TGTGCCAGCGGACCGAGCGGGACCACCCCCGATACGCAGTATTTT. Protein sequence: CASGPSGTTPDTQYF.

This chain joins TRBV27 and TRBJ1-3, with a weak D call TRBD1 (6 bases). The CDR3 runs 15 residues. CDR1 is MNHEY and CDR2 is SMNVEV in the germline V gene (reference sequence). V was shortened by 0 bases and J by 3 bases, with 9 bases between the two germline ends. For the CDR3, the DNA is TGTGCCAGCAGTTTATCGGGGGCCCTTGGAAACACCATATATTTT. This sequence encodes CASSLSGALGNTIYF.

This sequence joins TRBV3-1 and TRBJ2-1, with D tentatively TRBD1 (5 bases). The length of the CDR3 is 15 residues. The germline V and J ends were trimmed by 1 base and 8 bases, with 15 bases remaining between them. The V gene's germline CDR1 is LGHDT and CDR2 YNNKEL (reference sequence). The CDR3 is CASSQGLGVWDEQFF. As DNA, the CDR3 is TGTGCCAGCAGCCAAGGGCTAGGGGTCTGGGATGAGCAGTTCTTC.

In DNA form, the CDR3 reads TGTGCCACCAAGACGGAGACCCAGTACTTC. This encodes CATKTETQYF. The chain carries TRBV25-1 and TRBJ2-5; D gene unclear. The CDR3 consists of 10 residues. Germline CDR1 and CDR2: MGHDK and SYGVNS. The V and J ends lost 10 bases and 5 bases respectively, with 8 bases between them.

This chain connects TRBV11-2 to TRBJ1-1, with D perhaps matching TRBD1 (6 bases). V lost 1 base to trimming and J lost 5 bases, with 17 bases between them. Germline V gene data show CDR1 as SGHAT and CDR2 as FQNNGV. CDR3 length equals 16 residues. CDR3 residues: CASSLVVVQGGTEAFF. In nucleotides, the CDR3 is TGTGCCAGCAGCTTAGTTGTAGTACAGGGAGGAACTGAAGCTTTCTTT.